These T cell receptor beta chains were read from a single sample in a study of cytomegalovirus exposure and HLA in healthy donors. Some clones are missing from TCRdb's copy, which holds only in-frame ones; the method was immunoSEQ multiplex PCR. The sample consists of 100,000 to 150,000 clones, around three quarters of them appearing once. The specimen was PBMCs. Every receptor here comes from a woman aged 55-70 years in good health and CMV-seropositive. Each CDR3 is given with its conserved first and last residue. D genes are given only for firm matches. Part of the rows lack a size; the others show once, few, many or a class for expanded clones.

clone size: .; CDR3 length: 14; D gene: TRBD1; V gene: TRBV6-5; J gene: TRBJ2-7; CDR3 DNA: TGTGCCAGCAGTCGACAGGGGATAAGCTACGAGCAGTACTTC; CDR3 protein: CASSRQGISYEQYF
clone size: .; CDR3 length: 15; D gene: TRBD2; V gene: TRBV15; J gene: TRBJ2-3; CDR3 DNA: TGTGCCACCAGCAGAGATTGGGGGGGACCAGATACGCAGTATTTT; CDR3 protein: CATSRDWGGPDTQYF
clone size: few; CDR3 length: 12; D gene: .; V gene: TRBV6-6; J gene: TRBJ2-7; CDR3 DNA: TGTGCCAGCAGTTCCACAGGGCGCGAGCAGTACTTC; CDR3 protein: CASSSTGREQYF
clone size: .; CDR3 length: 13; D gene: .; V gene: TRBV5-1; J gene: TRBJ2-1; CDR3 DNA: TGCGCCAGCAGCTTGGAAACAGGGAATGAGCAGTTCTTC; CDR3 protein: CASSLETGNEQFF
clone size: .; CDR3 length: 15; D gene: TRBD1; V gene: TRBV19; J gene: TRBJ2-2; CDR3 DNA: TGTGCCAGTAGTCGGGACAGGGGACTCACCGGGGAGCTGTTTTTT; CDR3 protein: CASSRDRGLTGELFF
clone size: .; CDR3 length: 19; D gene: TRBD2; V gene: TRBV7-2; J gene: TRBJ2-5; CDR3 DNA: TGTGCCAGCAGCTTAGCGCCTCAGACCCGCGGGAGGGCGGTGGAGACCCAGTACTTC; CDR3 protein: CASSLAPQTRGRAVETQYF
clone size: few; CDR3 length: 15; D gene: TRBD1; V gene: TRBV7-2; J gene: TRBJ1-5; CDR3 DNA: TGTGCCAGCAGCCCAGAAGGGACAGGGGCTCAGCCCCAGCATTTT; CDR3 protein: CASSPEGTGAQPQHF
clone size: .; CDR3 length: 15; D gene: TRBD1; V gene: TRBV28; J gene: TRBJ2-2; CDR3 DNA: TGTGCCAGCAGTAGAGGGGGCAGGTACACCGGGGAGCTGTTTTTT; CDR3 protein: CASSRGGRYTGELFF
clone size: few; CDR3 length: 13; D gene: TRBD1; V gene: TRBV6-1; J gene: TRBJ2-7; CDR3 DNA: TGTGCCAGCAAACGGGACAGGCTCTACGAGCAGTACTTC; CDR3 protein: CASKRDRLYEQYF
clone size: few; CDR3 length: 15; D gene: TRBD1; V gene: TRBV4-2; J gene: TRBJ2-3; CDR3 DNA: TGTGCCAGCAGCCAAGGCAGGGGGCGGGTAGATACGCAGTATTTT; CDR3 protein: CASSQGRGRVDTQYF
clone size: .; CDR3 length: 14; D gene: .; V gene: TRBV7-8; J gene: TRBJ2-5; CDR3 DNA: TGTGCCAGCAGCCCGCAGGGGCTTGGGGAGACCCAGTACTTC; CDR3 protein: CASSPQGLGETQYF
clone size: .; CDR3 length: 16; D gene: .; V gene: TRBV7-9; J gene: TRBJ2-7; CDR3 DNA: TGTGCCAGCAGCCACGATAAAAAGACAGGTGCCTACGAGCAGTACTTC; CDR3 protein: CASSHDKKTGAYEQYF
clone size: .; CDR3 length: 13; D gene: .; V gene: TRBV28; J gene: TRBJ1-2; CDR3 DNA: TGTGCCAGCAACAACTGGCAGGATGATGGCTACACCTTC; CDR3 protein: CASNNWQDDGYTF
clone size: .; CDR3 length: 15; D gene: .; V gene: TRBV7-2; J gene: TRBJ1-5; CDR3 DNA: TGTGCCAGCAGCTTAGTGAGGGCACAAAATCAGCCCCAGCATTTT; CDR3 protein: CASSLVRAQNQPQHF
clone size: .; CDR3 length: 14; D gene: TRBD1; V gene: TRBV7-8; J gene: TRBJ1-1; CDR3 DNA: TGTGCCAGCAGCTTGCCAGGGGGTGGCACTGAAGCTTTCTTT; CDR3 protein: CASSLPGGGTEAFF
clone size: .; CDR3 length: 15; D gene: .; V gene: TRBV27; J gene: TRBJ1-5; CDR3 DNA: TGTGCCAGCAGTGTAGGGGAACTGAGCAATCAGCCCCAGCATTTT; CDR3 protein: CASSVGELSNQPQHF
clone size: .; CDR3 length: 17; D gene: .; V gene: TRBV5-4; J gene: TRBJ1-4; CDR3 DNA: TGTGCCAGCAGCTTGGCGGGTGCTTCTGCAACTAATGAAAAACTGTTTTTT; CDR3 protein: CASSLAGASATNEKLFF
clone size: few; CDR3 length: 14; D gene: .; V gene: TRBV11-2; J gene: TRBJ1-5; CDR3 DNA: TGTGCCAGCAGCTTAGTCGGTAGCAATCAGCCCCAGCATTTT; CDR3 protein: CASSLVGSNQPQHF
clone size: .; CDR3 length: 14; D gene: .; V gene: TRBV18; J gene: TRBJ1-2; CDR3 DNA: TGTGCCAGCTCACAGAGCCCGTCTAGTCATGGCTACACCTTC; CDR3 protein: CASSQSPSSHGYTF
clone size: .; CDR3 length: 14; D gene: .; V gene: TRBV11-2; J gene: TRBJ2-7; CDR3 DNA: TGTGCCAGCAGCTTAAACGCGCTTTCCTACGAGCAGTACTTC; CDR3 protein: CASSLNALSYEQYF
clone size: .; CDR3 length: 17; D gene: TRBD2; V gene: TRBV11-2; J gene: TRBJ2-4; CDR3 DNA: TGTGCCAGCAGCCAACGGACTAGCGGCCCCTCCGGAAACATTCAGTACTTC; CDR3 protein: CASSQRTSGPSGNIQYF
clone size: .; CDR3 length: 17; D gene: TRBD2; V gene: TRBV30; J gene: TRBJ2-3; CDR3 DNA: TGTGCCTGGAGTTCCGGACTAGCGGGAGGGTTGCCAGATACGCAGTATTTT; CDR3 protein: CAWSSGLAGGLPDTQYF
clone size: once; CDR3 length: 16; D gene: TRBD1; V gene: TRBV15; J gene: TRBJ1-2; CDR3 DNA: TGTGCCACCAGCCCATCCTTACCGGGACAGGGCTATGGCTACACCTTC; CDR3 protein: CATSPSLPGQGYGYTF
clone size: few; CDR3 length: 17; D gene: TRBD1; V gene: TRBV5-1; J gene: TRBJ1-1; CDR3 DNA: TGCGCCAGCTACTCGGGACAGGGGCCCAGTGTGGACACTGAAGCTTTCTTT; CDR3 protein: CASYSGQGPSVDTEAFF
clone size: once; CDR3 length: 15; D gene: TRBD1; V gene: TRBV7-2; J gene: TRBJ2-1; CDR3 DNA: TGTGCCAGCAGCTCCACCGGGACAGTCTACAATGAGCAGTTCTTC; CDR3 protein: CASSSTGTVYNEQFF
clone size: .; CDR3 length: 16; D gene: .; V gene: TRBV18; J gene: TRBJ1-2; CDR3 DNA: TGTGCCAGCTCACCAGTGACTCCTCGGACTAACTATGGCTACACCTTC; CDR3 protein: CASSPVTPRTNYGYTF
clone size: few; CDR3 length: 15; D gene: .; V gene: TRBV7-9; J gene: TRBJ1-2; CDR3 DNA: TGTGCCAGCGGCGTACCGGAGAGGGGGATGCATGGCTACACCTTC; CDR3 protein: CASGVPERGMHGYTF
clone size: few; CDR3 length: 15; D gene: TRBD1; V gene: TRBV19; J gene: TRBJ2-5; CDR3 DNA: TGTGCCAGTAGTATAAGGGACAGGGATGGGAAAACCCAGTACTTC; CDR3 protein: CASSIRDRDGKTQYF
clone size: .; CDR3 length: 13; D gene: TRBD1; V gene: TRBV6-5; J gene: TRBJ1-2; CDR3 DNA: TGTGCCAGCAGGGAGACAGGGAGCTATGGCTACACCTTC; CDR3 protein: CASRETGSYGYTF
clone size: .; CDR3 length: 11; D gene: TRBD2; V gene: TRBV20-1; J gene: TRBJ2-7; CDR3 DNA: TGCAGGGCCGGGACTAGTGCCGAGCAGTACTTC; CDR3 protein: CRAGTSAEQYF
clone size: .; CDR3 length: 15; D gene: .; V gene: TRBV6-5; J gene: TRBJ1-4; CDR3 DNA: TGTGCCAGCAGTTACGGGGCCAGTTTGGATGAAAAACTGTTTTTT; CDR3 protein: CASSYGASLDEKLFF
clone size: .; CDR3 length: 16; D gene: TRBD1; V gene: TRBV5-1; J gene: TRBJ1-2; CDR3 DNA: TGCGCCAGCAGACGGAATCTAGGCGGGACAGACTATGGCTACACCTTC; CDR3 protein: CASRRNLGGTDYGYTF
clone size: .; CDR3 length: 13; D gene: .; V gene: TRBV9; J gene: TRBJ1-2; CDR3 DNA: TGTGCCAGCAGCGGGCCCGCTAACTATGGCTACACCTTC; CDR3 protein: CASSGPANYGYTF
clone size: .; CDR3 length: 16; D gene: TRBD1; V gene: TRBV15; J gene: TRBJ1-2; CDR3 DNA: TGTGCCACCAGCAGAGCGGGAACAGGGGGGGACTATGGCTACACCTTC; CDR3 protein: CATSRAGTGGDYGYTF
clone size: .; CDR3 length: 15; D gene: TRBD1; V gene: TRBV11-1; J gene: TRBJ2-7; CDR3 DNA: TGTGCCAGCAGCATCCAGGGGGCTGGGACCTACGAGCAGTACTTC; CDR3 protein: CASSIQGAGTYEQYF
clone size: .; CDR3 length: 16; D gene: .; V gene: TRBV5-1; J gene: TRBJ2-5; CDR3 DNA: TGCGCCAGCAGCAACACAGGGATACTTGCCCAAGAGACCCAGTACTTC; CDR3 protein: CASSNTGILAQETQYF
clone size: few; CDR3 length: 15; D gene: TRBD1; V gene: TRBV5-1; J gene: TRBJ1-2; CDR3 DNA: TGCGCCAGCAGCCCCCCGGGACAGGGGGCGTATGGCTACACCTTC; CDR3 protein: CASSPPGQGAYGYTF
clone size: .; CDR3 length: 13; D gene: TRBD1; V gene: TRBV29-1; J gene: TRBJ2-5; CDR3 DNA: TGCAGCGGAATGGGACAGATCCAAGAGACCCAGTACTTC; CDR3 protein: CSGMGQIQETQYF
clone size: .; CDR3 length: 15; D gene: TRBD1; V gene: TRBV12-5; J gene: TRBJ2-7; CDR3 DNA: TGTGCTAGTGGAACCCCCACAGGGGGCGCGGCCGAGCAGTACTTC; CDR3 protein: CASGTPTGGAAEQYF
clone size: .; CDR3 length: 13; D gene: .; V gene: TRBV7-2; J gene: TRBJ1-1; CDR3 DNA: TGTGCCAGCAGCCCAACCCGGGATCTTGAAGCTTTCTTT; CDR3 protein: CASSPTRDLEAFF
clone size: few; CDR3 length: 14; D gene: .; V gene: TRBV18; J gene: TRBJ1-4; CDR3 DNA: TGTGCCAGCTCACCGAACAGGCGGCCTGAAAAACTGTTTTTT; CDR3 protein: CASSPNRRPEKLFF